The 14 T cell receptor beta chains presented below share a single source sample, sequenced in a study of a mutant IDH1 vaccine in newly diagnosed glioma. Time point specified: week 47, end of study. The vaccine gave 300 ug of a 20-mer mutant IDH1 peptide subcutaneously per dose. Some clones are missing from TCRdb's copy, which holds only in-frame ones; the method was immunoSEQ multiplex PCR. The sample lists tens of thousands of clones, approximately 89% occurring once. These receptors have no known antigen. Material: PBMCs, obtained from a glioma patient whose treatment included an IDH1 peptide vaccine. The receptor set was obtained from a man aged 35 to 55 with glioma.

This chain joins TRBV10-1 and TRBJ2-3; tentative D call: TRBD2 (7 bases). Germline loops: CDR1 WNHNN, CDR2 SYGVQD (reference sequence). CDR3 length: 16 amino acids. V dropped 1 base and J dropped 0 bases, with 11 bases sitting between them. CDR3 sequence: CASSEWGGPSTDTQYF. In DNA form, the CDR3 reads TGCGCCAGCAGTGAGTGGGGGGGGCCCAGCACAGATACGCAGTATTTT.

This clone was picked up a small number of times. This rearrangement joins TRBV2 to TRBJ2-3; 10 bases map to TRBD1. Germline V gene lookup returns CDR1 SNHLY and CDR2 FYNNEI. This CDR3 is 15 amino acids long. The V and J ends lost 7 bases and 4 bases, in that order; junction bases with no gene match: 8. The CDR3 DNA reads as TGTGCCAGCAATCGAGACAGGGGGCCGGCAGATACGCAGTATTTT. It specifies CASNRDRGPADTQYF.

This chain links TRBV5-4 with TRBJ2-2, with D possibly being TRBD2 (7 bases). The CDR3 spans 15 residues. CDR1 is SGHNT, CDR2 YYREEE, per germline (reference sequence). Trimming pared 2 bases from V and 5 bases from J, leaving 13 bases between. The CDR3, as DNA: TGTGCCAGCAGCTTTGGGCGGGGGCGGACCGGGGAGCTGTTTTTT. Encoded protein: CASSFGRGRTGELFF.

This clone was seen once. The J gene is TRBJ2-1, the V gene TRBV19, with D possibly matching TRBD1 (6 bases). The CDR3 has 15 amino acids. The germline CDR1 and CDR2 sequences are LNHDA and SQIVND (reference sequence). The V end lost 4 bases, the J end lost 4 bases, and 14 bases lay between the germline ends. The CDR3 DNA reads TGTGCCAGTAGTAGTGGACAGACTTTATACAATGAGCAGTTCTTC. It specifies CASSSGQTLYNEQFF.

V usage is TRBV5-4 and J usage is TRBJ2-2; a possible D gene is TRBD1 (5 bases). CDR3 length: 14 amino acids. Trimming removed 2 bases at V and 6 bases at J, with 11 bases between. Germline CDR1 is SGHNT and CDR2 is YYREEE (reference sequence). CDR3 bases: TGTGCCAGCAGCTTCCCCGCCAGGGCCGGGGAGCTGTTTTTT. It encodes CASSFPARAGELFF. The full variable domain, its missing parts supplied by reference TRBV5-4 and TRBJ2-2, is ETGVTQSPTHLIKTRGQQVTLRCSSQSGHNTVSWYQQALGQGPQFIFQYYREEENGRGNFPPRFSGLQFPNYSSELNVNALELDDSALYLCASSFPARAGELFFGEGSRLTVL.

The count of this clone is one. The chain uses TRBV11-2 and TRBJ1-2; D is perhaps TRBD1 (6 bases). Trimming took off 3 bases at V and 7 bases at J, with 12 bases between the two ends. The germline V gene has CDR1 SGHAT and CDR2 FQNNGV. This CDR3 spans 13 amino acids. For the CDR3, the DNA is TGTGCCAGCAGCTTCACAGGGAGCTCTGGCTACACCTTC. It yields the protein CASSFTGSSGYTF.

This clone was detected only once. The chain has TRBV4-3 and TRBJ1-1; possible D gene TRBD1, 5 bases. CDR3 size: 13 residues. Trimming pared 6 bases from V and 5 bases from J, leaving 13 bases between. The germline V gene encodes CDR1 LGHNA and CDR2 YSLEER. DNA for the CDR3: TGCGCCAGCAGTCGTGTGGAGGGGACTGAAGCTTTCTTT. It is translated as CASSRVEGTEAFF.

The genes are TRBV28 and TRBJ1-2; 11 bases are shared with TRBD1. Germline V lookup: CDR1 MDHEN, CDR2 SYDVKM. Unmatched junction bases numbered 7, after V lost 4 bases and J lost 0 bases. There are 17 residues in the CDR3. CDR3 nucleotide sequence: TGTGCCAGCAGTTCTCCGGGACAGGGGGTTCCTAACTATGGCTACACCTTC. Its protein is CASSSPGQGVPNYGYTF.

The chain has TRBV4-3 and TRBJ2-5; 7 bases match TRBD2. Germline loops: CDR1 LGHNA, CDR2 YSLEER. Trimming removed 1 base from V and 9 bases from J; junction bases left unmatched: 8. The CDR3 sequence is 14 residues long. The CDR3 nucleotides are TGCGCCAGCAGCCAAGCGAGGTCGGGAGGAGCCCAGTACTTC. Translation: CASSQARSGGAQYF.

The rearrangement joins TRBV28 to TRBJ1-2; 9 nucleotides agree with TRBD1. CDR1 is MDHEN and CDR2 is SYDVKM in the germline V gene. Trimming cost V 5 bases and J 4 bases; bases outside gene matches: 14. The CDR3 contains 17 residues. CDR3 in amino acids: CASSTIGTGSKIYGYTF. For the CDR3, the DNA is TGTGCCAGCAGTACCATCGGGACAGGGTCCAAAATCTATGGCTACACCTTC.

V usage is TRBV5-6 and J usage is TRBJ2-7; D possibly corresponds to TRBD1 (6 bases). Germline CDR1 and CDR2: SGHDT and YYEEEE. The CDR3 extends over 13 amino acids. The V and J ends lost 7 bases and 5 bases respectively, with 16 bases between them. This chain's CDR3 is CASSYRDRHEQYF. The DNA of the CDR3 is TGTGCCAGCTCTTACAGGGATCGGCACGAGCAGTACTTC.

This chain uses TRBV5-1 with TRBJ2-1; tentatively, D is TRBD1 or TRBD2 (6 bases each). Germline lookup yields CDR1 SGHRS and CDR2 YFSETQ. This CDR3 has 13 amino acids. The V end lost 4 bases, the J end lost 5 bases, and 10 bases lay between the germline ends. This CDR3 reads CASSPGGNNEQFF. The CDR3 DNA follows: TGCGCCAGCAGCCCCGGGGGCAACAATGAGCAGTTCTTC.

The chain is built from TRBV5-1 and TRBJ1-1, with TRBD1 as a possible D gene (6 bases). Trimming cost V 4 bases and J 7 bases, with 14 bases left between them. The germline gives CDR1 SGHRS, CDR2 YFSETQ. The CDR3 is made up of 13 amino acids. DNA for the CDR3: TGCGCCAGCAGCCCCGCCACAGGGCGTGAAGCTTTCTTT. Its translation: CASSPATGREAFF.

The chain has TRBV12-5 and TRBJ1-4, with TRBD1 matching over 9 bases. This CDR3 is 20 amino acids long. Germline V gives CDR1 LGHNT, CDR2 FRNRAP. The V segment lost 3 bases and the J segment 7 bases; nucleotides outside the gene matches: 21. The CDR3 coding sequence is TGTGCTAGTGGTTTAGCCGTGGCGTCTAACATACAGGGGGCGCGTGAAAAACTGTTTTTT. This encodes CASGLAVASNIQGAREKLFF.